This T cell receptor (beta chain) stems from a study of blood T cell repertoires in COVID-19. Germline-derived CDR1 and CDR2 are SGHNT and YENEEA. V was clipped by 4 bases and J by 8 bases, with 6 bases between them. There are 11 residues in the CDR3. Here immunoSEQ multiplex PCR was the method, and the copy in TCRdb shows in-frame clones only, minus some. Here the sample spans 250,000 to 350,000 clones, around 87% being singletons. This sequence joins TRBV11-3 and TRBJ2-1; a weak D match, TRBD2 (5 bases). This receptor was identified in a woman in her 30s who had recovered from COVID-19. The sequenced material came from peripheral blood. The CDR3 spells CASSSEDEQFF. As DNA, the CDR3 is TGTGCCAGCAGCTCGGAGGATGAGCAGTTCTTC. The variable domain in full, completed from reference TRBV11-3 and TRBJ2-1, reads EAGVVQSPRYKIIEKKQPVAFWCNPISGHNTLYWYLQNLGQGPELLIRYENEEAVDDSQLPKDRFSAERLKGVDSTLKIQPAELGDSAVYLCASSSEDEQFFGPGTRLTVL.